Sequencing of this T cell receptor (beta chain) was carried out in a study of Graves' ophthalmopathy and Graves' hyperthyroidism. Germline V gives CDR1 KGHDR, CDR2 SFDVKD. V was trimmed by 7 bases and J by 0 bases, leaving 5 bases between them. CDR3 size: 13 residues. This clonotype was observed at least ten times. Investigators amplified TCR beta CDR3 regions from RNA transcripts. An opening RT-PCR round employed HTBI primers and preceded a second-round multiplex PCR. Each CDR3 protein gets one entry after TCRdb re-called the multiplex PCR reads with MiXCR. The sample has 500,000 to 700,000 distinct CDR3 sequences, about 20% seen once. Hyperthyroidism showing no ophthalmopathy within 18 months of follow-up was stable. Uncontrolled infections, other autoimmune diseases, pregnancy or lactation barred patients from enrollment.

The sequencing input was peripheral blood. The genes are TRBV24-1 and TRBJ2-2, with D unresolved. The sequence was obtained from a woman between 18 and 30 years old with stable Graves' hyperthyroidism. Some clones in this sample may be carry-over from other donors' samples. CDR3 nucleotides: TGTGCCACCAGATACGCGAACACCGGGGAGCTGTTTTTT. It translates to CATRYANTGELFF.